This is a list of T cell receptor beta chains from one sample in a study of T-cell reconstitution after alpha-beta-depleted transplantation in children. TCRdb independently ran MiXCR on the PCR reads; one entry per CDR3 protein. The data show about 360,000 distinct CDR3 sequences, about an eighth seen once. The sample was PBMCs, taken from the stem cell graft. These receptors all come from a human donor who donated a stem cell graft to a child with Fanconi anemia. Each CDR3 is given with its conserved first and last residue. Each record gives: D gene, J gene, clone size, V gene, CDR3 length, CDR3 DNA, CDR3 protein. The D gene is left open where the match is weak. Size is stated for part of the rows, as once, few or many counts, or as a class when the clone is expanded.

- TRBJ1-2 few TRBV7-2 13 TGTGCCAGCAGCCTAGTCAGGGTAGATGGCTACACCTTC CASSLVRVDGYTF
- TRBJ1-2 few TRBV11-1 20 TGTGCCAGCAGCCCCACCCTCGTGCCCACACAGGGAATAGAGTTGAGTGGCTACACCTTC CASSPTLVPTQGIELSGYTF
- TRBJ1-2 many TRBV5-1 13 TGCGCCAGCGCCGAGGGGTCTAACTATGGCTACACCTTC CASAEGSNYGYTF
- TRBJ2-1 few TRBV5-1 12 TGCGCCAGCAGGGGACTGTACAATGAGCAGTTCTTC CASRGLYNEQFF
- TRBJ2-3 many TRBV28 15 TGTGCCAGCTCCCAACGGGACACGCTCTATGAACTACAGTATTTT CASSQRDTLYELQYF
TRBD1 TRBJ1-6 - TRBV7-9 16 TGTGCCAGCAGCCTCCCAAGGGGGCCCGAGAGGTCACCCCTCCACTTT CASSLPRGPERSPLHF
- TRBJ2-1 few TRBV5-1 15 TGCGCCAGCAGCTTGATGGCCCTAGGGTACAATGAGCAGTTCTTC CASSLMALGYNEQFF
- TRBJ2-3 many TRBV29-1 14 TGCAGCGTTGAGGAGCAGATGGGCACAGATACGCAGTATTTT CSVEEQMGTDTQYF
- TRBJ1-1 - TRBV6-2/TRBV6-3 13 TGTGCCAGCAGTTACGCAGGGGATGTTGAAGCTTTCTTT CASSYAGDVEAFF
TRBD2 TRBJ2-5 many TRBV12-3/TRBV12-4 15 TGTGCCAGCTCTCGACTAGCGGGACGCCAAGAGACCCAGTACTTC CASSRLAGRQETQYF
- TRBJ1-2 - TRBV27 14 TGTGCCAGCGGCCGATTACAGGGAGACTATGGCTACACCTTC CASGRLQGDYGYTF
- TRBJ2-1 few TRBV5-1 15 TGCGCCAGCAGCTTAGCACCCGCCTCCTACAATGAGCAGTTCTTC CASSLAPASYNEQFF
- TRBJ1-4 few TRBV18 15 TGTGCCAGCTCACCGGGCCGGGGGTCCTTCGAAAAACTGTTTTTT CASSPGRGSFEKLFF
TRBD2 TRBJ2-1 - TRBV6-1 16 TGTGCCAGCAGTGAATGGATCGGGGGGTCCTACAATGAGCAGTTCTTC CASSEWIGGSYNEQFF
- TRBJ1-1 - TRBV13 12 TGTGCCAGCAGCTTATCTCTTCTCGGACCTTTCTTT CASSLSLLGPFF
- TRBJ1-6 - TRBV28 17 TGTGCCAGCAGCAGAGCCAGGGGCGGGAGGTATAATTCACCCCTCCACTTT CASSRARGGRYNSPLHF
- TRBJ2-2 - TRBV3-1 16 TGTGCCAGCAGCCTCGGAAACAGGGGACTCACCGGGGAGCTGTTTTTT CASSLGNRGLTGELFF
- TRBJ1-2 few TRBV12-5 13 TGTGCTAGTGGTTTGTTGGGGAGCTATGGCTACACCTTC CASGLLGSYGYTF
- TRBJ1-2 - TRBV12-3/TRBV12-4 17 TGTGCCAGCAGTTCCGACGCCGAGGGACAATCCCGAAACGGCTACACCTTC CASSSDAEGQSRNGYTF
- TRBJ2-1 few TRBV21-1 15 TGTGCCAGCAGCAACACGTCTCCGGCCCACAATGAGCAGTTCTTC CASSNTSPAHNEQFF
TRBD2 TRBJ2-1 - TRBV5-1 17 TGCGCCAGCAGCTTAGGCCTAGCGGGGGAGCTGAACAATGAGCAGTTCTTC CASSLGLAGELNNEQFF
- TRBJ2-3 - TRBV3-1 14 TGTGCCAGCAGAGACCACGGAGGCACAGATACGCAGTATTTT CASRDHGGTDTQYF
TRBD2 TRBJ2-2 - TRBV6-1 16 TGTGCCAGCAGCCCAGCGGGACGGCTGAACACCGGGGAGCTGTTTTTT CASSPAGRLNTGELFF
- TRBJ2-2 few TRBV5-1 14 TGCGCCAGCAGCTTGGCCGTCGGGGCCGGGGAGCTGTTTTTT CASSLAVGAGELFF
- TRBJ2-1 - TRBV5-6 13 TGTGCCAGCAACCCTGTCTCTTACAATGAGCAGTTCTTC CASNPVSYNEQFF
TRBD2 TRBJ2-1 many TRBV7-9 15 TGTGCCAGCAGCAGACTAGCGGGGGGCTACAATGAGCAGTTCTTC CASSRLAGGYNEQFF
- TRBJ2-5 many TRBV9 14 TGTGCCAGCAGCGACACAAAGTACCAAGAGACCCAGTACTTC CASSDTKYQETQYF
TRBD1 TRBJ1-2 many TRBV28 17 TGTGCCAGCAGTTCCCTCCCCGGGACAGAGGACCTCTATGGCTACACCTTC CASSSLPGTEDLYGYTF
- TRBJ2-5 many TRBV6-1 13 TGTGCCAGCTCAATGTCCGACGGCGAGACCCAGTACTTC CASSMSDGETQYF
- TRBJ2-7 many TRBV9 15 TGTGCCAGCAGCCCCGGGCTAGACAGCTTCTACGAGCAGTACTTC CASSPGLDSFYEQYF
- TRBJ2-2 many TRBV10-3 12 TGTGCCACCGGGGGGCCCACCGGGGAGCTGTTTTTT CATGGPTGELFF
TRBD1 TRBJ2-1 few TRBV7-6 15 TGTGCCAGCAGCGTCGGGACAGGGGCGAGGAATGAGCAGTTCTTC CASSVGTGARNEQFF
- TRBJ2-3 - TRBV4-3 15 TGCGCCAGCAGCCAAGATTCGTCCAGGCCAGATACGCAGTATTTT CASSQDSSRPDTQYF
- TRBJ1-1 once TRBV20-1 12 TGCAGTGCTAGGTTCCAGGAGACTGAAGCTTTCTTT CSARFQETEAFF
TRBD1 TRBJ1-2 few TRBV25-1 14 TGTGCCAGCAGTGTGGGACAGGGGAACTATGGCTACACCTTC CASSVGQGNYGYTF
- TRBJ2-5 many TRBV3-1 15 TGTGCCAGCACCGCCTCCCAGACACTTCAAGAGACCCAGTACTTC CASTASQTLQETQYF